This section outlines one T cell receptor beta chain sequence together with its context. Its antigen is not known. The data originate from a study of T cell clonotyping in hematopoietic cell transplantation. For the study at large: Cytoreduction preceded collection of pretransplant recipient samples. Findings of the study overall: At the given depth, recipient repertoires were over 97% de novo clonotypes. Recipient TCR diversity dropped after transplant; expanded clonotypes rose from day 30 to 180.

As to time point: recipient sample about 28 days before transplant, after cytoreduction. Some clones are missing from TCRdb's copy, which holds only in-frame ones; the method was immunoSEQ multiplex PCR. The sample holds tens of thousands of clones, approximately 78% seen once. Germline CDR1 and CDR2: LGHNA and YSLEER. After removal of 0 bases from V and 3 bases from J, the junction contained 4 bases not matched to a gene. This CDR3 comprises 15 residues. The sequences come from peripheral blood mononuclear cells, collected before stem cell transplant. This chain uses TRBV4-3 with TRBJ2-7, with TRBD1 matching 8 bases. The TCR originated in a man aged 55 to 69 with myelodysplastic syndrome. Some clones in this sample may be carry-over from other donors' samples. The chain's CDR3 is CASSQDTGTGYEQYF. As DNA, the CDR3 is TGCGCCAGCAGCCAAGATACAGGGACAGGCTACGAGCAGTACTTC.